This TCR beta chain is drawn from a study of blood T cell repertoires in COVID-19. The ends were cut back, 5 bases at V and 1 base at J, with 12 bases in the middle. The CDR3 has 15 amino acids. Germline CDR1 is LNHDA and CDR2 is SQIVND (reference sequence). Profiling relied on immunoSEQ multiplex PCR, and the TCRdb table lists in-frame clones only, not all of them. The repertoire holds about 310,000 clones, with about 89% as singletons. Individuals aged about 18 to 89 years were recruited from roughly 23 US areas. Cohort 3 recovery required two negative PCRs, clearance, or symptom resolution. Material for sequencing was PBMCs or T cells enriched from blood (not recorded which). The chain has TRBV19 and TRBJ2-1; weak D call: TRBD2 (6 bases). This clonotype was obtained from a woman aged 40-49 years who had recovered from COVID-19. CDR3 DNA sequence: TGTGCCAGTAGTCTGTGGGAGGATTCCTACAATGAGCAGTTCTTC. Protein sequence: CASSLWEDSYNEQFF.